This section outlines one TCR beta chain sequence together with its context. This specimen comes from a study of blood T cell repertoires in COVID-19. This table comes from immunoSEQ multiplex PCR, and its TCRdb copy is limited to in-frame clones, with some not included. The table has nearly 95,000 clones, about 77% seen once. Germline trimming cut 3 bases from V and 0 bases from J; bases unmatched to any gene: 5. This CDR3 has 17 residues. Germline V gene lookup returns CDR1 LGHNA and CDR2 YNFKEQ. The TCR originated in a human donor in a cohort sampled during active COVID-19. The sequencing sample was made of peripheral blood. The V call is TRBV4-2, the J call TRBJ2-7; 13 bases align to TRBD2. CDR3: CASSHPTSGGSSYEQYF. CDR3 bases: TGTGCCAGCAGCCACCCGACTAGCGGGGGGTCCTCCTACGAGCAGTACTTC.